This T cell receptor beta chain appears in the sequencing data of a study of blood T cell repertoires in COVID-19. Looking at the study overall: The origin of the acute and convalescent COVID-19 samples was the United States, Italy and Spain. Sample material is recorded as cDNA or gDNA derived from T cells, B-cell-depleted T cells, or PBMCs.

Trimming took 3 bases from V and 3 from J; bases not matched to a gene: 4. CDR1 and CDR2 (germline): MGHDK, SYGVNS. This CDR3 region has 15 residues. In the study's own analysis: For nucleated cells, counts were estimated from reference gene primer amplification. Data came from immunoSEQ multiplex PCR; TCRdb stores just in-frame clones and leaves some out. D and trimming were read from the DNA, whereas the V and J calls and clone size are those reported in that table. The table shows about 240,000 clones, with roughly 86% occurring only once. This TCR came from a woman aged 70-85 years with active or convalescent COVID-19. Specimen: peripheral blood. The chain carries TRBV25-1 and TRBJ2-4; 8 nucleotides line up with TRBD1. The CDR3 DNA is TGTGCCAGCAGTGAGACAGGGGTAATCAAAAACATTCAGTACTTC. Translation gives CASSETGVIKNIQYF.